This T cell receptor beta chain is drawn from a study of cytomegalovirus exposure and HLA in healthy donors. Researchers ran the PCR with 60 Vbeta and 13 Jbeta primers. Profiling relied on immunoSEQ multiplex PCR, and the TCRdb table lists in-frame clones only, not all of them. This sample has some 150,000 clones; about three quarters occur once, and the top ten carry about 1.7%. V shed 1 base, J shed 1 base, and the junction held 5 bases outside the gene matches. Germline V gene data show CDR1 as SGHNT and CDR2 as YENEEA. The CDR3 runs to 17 residues. This TCR was sampled from a young woman in good health and CMV-seronegative. The V gene is TRBV11-3, the J gene TRBJ2-1, with TRBD2 identical over 9 bases. Input material: PBMCs. CDR3 in DNA: TGTGCCAGCAGCTTAGGGCTAGCGGGGACTTCCTACAATGAGCAGTTCTTC. Protein sequence: CASSLGLAGTSYNEQFF.